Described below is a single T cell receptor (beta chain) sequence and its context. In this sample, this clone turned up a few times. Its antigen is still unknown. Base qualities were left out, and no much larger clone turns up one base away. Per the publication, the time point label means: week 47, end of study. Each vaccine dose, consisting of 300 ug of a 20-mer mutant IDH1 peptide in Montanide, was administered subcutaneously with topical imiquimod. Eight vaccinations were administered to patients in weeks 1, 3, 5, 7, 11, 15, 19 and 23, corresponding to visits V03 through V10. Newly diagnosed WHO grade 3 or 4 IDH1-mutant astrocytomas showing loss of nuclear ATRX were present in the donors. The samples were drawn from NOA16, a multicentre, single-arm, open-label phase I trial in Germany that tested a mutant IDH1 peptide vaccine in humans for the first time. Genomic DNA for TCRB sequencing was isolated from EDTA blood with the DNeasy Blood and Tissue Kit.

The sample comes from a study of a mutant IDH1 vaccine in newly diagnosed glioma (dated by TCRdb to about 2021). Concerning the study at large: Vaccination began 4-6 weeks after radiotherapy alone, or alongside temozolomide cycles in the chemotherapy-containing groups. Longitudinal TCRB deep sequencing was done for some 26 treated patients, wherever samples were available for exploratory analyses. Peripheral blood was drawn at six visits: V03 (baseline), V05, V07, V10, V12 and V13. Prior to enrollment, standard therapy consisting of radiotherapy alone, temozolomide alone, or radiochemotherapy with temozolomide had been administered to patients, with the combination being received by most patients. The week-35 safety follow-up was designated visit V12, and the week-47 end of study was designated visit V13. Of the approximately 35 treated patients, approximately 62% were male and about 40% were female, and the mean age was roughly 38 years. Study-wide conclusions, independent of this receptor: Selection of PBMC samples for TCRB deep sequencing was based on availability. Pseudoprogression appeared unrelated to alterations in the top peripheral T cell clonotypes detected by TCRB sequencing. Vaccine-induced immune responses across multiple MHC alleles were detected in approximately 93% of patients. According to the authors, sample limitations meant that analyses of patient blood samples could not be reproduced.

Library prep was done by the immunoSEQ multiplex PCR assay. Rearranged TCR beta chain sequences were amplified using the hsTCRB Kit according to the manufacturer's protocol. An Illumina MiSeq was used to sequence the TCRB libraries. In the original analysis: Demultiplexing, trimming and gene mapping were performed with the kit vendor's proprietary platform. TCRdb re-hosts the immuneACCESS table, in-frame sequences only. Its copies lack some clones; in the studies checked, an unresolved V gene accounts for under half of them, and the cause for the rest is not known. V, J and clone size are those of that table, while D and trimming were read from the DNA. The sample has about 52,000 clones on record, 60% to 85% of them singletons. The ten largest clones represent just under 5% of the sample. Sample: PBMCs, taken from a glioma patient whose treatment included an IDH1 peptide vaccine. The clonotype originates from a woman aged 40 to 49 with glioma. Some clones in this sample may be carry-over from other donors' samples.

The base sequence is TGTGCCAGCAGCCGACAGGGGGTGGACGAGCAGTACTTC. Translated, this is CASSRQGVDEQYF. Recombination connected TRBV7-2 to TRBJ2-7, and TRBD1 matches 9 of the central bases. The cysteine opens and the phenylalanine closes a CDR3 of 13 amino acids. The sequence is cut down to CDR3 DNA, 39 bases in frame from base 1. CDR1 SGHTA and CDR2 FQGNSA were looked up in the germline V gene. Ends trimmed: V by 5 bases, J by 5 bases; bases unmatched to a gene: 4.